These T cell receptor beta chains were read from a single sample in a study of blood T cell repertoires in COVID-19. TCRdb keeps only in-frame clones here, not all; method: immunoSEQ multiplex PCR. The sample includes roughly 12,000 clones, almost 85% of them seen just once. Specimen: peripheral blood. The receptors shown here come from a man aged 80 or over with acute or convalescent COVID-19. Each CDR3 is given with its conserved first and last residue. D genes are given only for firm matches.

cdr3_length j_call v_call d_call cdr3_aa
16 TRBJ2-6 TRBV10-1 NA CASSDLRWCRANVLTF
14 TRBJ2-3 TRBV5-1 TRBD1 CASSPGQGADTQYF
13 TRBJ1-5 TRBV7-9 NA CASSLGQNQPQHF
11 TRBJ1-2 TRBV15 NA CATSSLYGYTF
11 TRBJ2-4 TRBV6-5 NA CASRVGGIQYF
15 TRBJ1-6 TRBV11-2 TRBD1 CASSLQGQGDSPLHF
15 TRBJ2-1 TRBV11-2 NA CASSLEGQGGNEQFF
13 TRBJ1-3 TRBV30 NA CAFTAGSGNTIYF
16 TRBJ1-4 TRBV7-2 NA CASSLGSTGSREKLFF
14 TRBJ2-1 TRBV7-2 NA CASSLAGAGDEQFF
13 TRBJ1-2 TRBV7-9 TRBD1 CASSRDRVFGYTF
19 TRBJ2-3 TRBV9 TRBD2 CASSVVEGPTGRGIDTQYF
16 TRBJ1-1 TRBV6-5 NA CASSYDWNLMNTEAFF
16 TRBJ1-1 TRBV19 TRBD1 CASSPDRVWENTEAFF
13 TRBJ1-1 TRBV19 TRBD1 CASRQGSVTEAFF
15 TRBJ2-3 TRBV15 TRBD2 CATSVSGGVTDTQYF
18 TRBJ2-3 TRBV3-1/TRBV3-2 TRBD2 CASSGTSASRTRTDTQYF
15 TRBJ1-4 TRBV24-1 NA CATWGPGATNEKLFF
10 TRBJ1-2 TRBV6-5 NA CASHRVGYTF
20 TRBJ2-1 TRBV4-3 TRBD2 CASSQALSGGAISFHREQFF
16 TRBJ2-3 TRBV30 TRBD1 CAWSVPPGQGSDTQYF